One and the same sample provided the 32 T cell receptor beta chains below, sequenced in a study of T cell changes during pregnancy in multiple sclerosis. Sequencing was performed with immunoSEQ multiplex PCR; in TCRdb, only in-frame clones are kept and a portion is missing. The data contain 50,000 or so clones, around 92% of them seen just once; the ten biggest clones take up around 0.56%. Sequenced here: CD4+ T cells from peripheral blood mononuclear cells, sampled after pregnancy. The receptor set was obtained from a female donor with multiple sclerosis, enrolled in a pregnancy study.

The CDR3 DNA is TGTGCCAGCAGCCCGGGTGCCAGAACTTCCGGGGAGCTGTTTTTT. It translates to CASSPGARTSGELFF. The genes are TRBV5-6 and TRBJ2-2; D gene ambiguous. CDR3 length: 15 residues. V was trimmed by 4 bases and J by 6 bases, leaving 16 bases between them. Per germline, CDR1 SGHDT and CDR2 YYEEEE.

The chain joins TRBV11-3 to TRBJ2-1, with D unclear. Germline assignment: CDR1 SGHNT and CDR2 YENEEA. V was cut by 0 bases and J by 7 bases, with 10 bases left in between. This CDR3 contains 14 residues. The DNA of the CDR3 is TGTGCCAGCAGCTTAGAGAGCCCGAGGAATGAGCAGTTCTTC. Protein sequence: CASSLESPRNEQFF.

The chain links TRBV6-1 to TRBJ1-3, with D possibly being TRBD1 (5 bases). The CDR3 contains 15 residues. The germline V and J ends were trimmed by 1 base and 0 bases, with 7 bases remaining between them. Germline V gene sequence: CDR1 MNHNS, CDR2 SASEGT. Here the CDR3 reads CASSEGQLSGNTIYF. CDR3 DNA sequence: TGTGCCAGCAGTGAAGGACAGCTCTCTGGAAACACCATATATTTT.

The rearrangement links TRBV6-6 to TRBJ2-1, with 7 bases that match TRBD2. There are 16 residues in the CDR3. The V gene end was trimmed by 0 bases and the J gene end by 3 bases; junction bases not matched to a gene: 5. Germline CDR1 is MNHNY and CDR2 is SVGAGI (reference sequence). The CDR3 spells CASSYSVGRDYNEQFF. The CDR3 nucleotides read TGTGCCAGCAGTTACTCAGTAGGGAGGGACTACAATGAGCAGTTCTTC.

The J gene is TRBJ2-7, the V gene TRBV19, with D tentatively TRBD1 (6 bases). The CDR3 length is 15 residues. V shed 4 bases and J shed 4 bases, with 17 bases lying between them. Germline lookup yields CDR1 LNHDA and CDR2 SQIVND (reference sequence). As DNA, the CDR3 is TGTGCCAGTAGTAGCCGGACCGGGACAAATTACGAGCAGTACTTC. Translating gives CASSSRTGTNYEQYF.

V is TRBV29-1 and J is TRBJ2-7; 11 bases agree with TRBD2. J gave up 7 bases and V 4 bases, and 9 bases lay outside the gene matches. This CDR3 has 14 residues. Germline CDR1 is SQVTM and CDR2 is ANQGSEA. CDR3 residues: CSVVGTSGVGEQYF. The CDR3 nucleotides read TGCAGCGTTGTTGGGACTAGCGGCGTAGGGGAGCAGTACTTC.

The V and J genes are TRBV28 and TRBJ1-5; 12 bases are shared with TRBD1. Germline V gene data show CDR1 as MDHEN and CDR2 as SYDVKM. With V trimmed by 6 bases and J by 1 base, 7 bases remained unmatched. This CDR3 has 17 amino acids. The CDR3 here is CASSSRDRGPSNQPQHF. CDR3 nucleotide sequence: TGTGCCAGCAGCTCGCGGGACAGGGGGCCGAGCAATCAGCCCCAGCATTTT.

The rearrangement links TRBV7-2 to TRBJ2-7; maybe TRBD2 (5 bases). The CDR3 runs 15 residues. Trimming left V 1 base short and J 0 bases short, with 10 bases between. Germline V gives CDR1 SGHTA, CDR2 FQGNSA. CDR3 region: CASSLGAGISYEQYF. CDR3 sequence (DNA): TGTGCCAGCAGCTTAGGGGCCGGGATCTCCTACGAGCAGTACTTC.

CDR3 coding DNA: TGTGCCAGCAGCTTGGTCTACCACGACGGGGAGCTGTTTTTT. Its protein is CASSLVYHDGELFF. This sequence joins TRBV5-5 and TRBJ2-2; no clear D. This CDR3 has 14 amino acids. Trimming stripped 0 bases from V and 7 bases from J, with 10 bases between. The germline V gene has CDR1 SGHKS and CDR2 YYEKEE (reference sequence).

The rearrangement uses TRBV28 and TRBJ2-1; tentatively, D is TRBD1 (6 bases). Germline V gene lookup returns CDR1 MDHEN and CDR2 SYDVKM. CDR3 length: 15 residues. The V end lost 4 bases, the J end lost 8 bases, and 18 bases lay between the germline ends. In DNA form, the CDR3 reads TGTGCCAGCAGTTCCCCCGGGACAAGGTTGTATGAGCAGTTCTTC. Residues: CASSSPGTRLYEQFF.

The chain uses TRBV11-3 and TRBJ2-1, with a tentative D call TRBD2 (6 bases). Trimming removed 3 bases at V and 4 bases at J, with 22 bases between. Germline V lookup: CDR1 SGHNT, CDR2 YENEEA. This CDR3 region has 18 residues. CDR3 bases: TGTGCCAGCAGCTTTGGAGGGTCATCGTACAAATCATACAATGAGCAGTTCTTC. Residues: CASSFGGSSYKSYNEQFF.

V usage is TRBV27 and J usage is TRBJ1-1, with a tentative D call TRBD1 (6 bases). The CDR3 contains 13 residues. Between the trimmed V and J ends, which lost 5 bases and 11 bases, there was a span of 18 bases. CDR1 is MNHEY, CDR2 SMNVEV, per germline (reference sequence). The CDR3 sequence: CASSASQRGAAFF. In nucleotides, the CDR3 is TGTGCCAGCAGTGCCTCCCAACGGGGGGCGGCTTTCTTT.

The J gene is TRBJ2-3, the V gene TRBV27, with D unresolved. Trimming took 5 bases from V and 2 from J, leaving 14 bases between them. Germline CDR1 and CDR2: MNHEY and SMNVEV (reference sequence). The CDR3 runs 15 residues. The CDR3 reads CASSPLGEATDTQYF. CDR3 sequence (DNA): TGTGCCAGCAGTCCCCTAGGAGAGGCCACAGATACGCAGTATTTT.

V gene TRBV5-1 combines with J gene TRBJ2-2, with 9 bases matching TRBD1. The CDR3 has 17 amino acids. V dropped 4 bases and J dropped 0; count of bases not matched to a gene: 7. Germline V gene data show CDR1 as SGHRS and CDR2 as YFSETQ. Written as DNA, the CDR3 is TGCGCCAGCAGCCAACATACAGGGGGCACGAACACCGGGGAGCTGTTTTTT. This codes for CASSQHTGGTNTGELFF.

The chain uses TRBV6-5 and TRBJ2-7; 11 bases fit TRBD1. Germline V gives CDR1 MNHEY, CDR2 SVGAGI. This CDR3 comprises 14 residues. V lost 6 bases and J lost 2; bases outside the gene matches: 3. CDR3 protein: CASRTGQGAYEQYF. CDR3 nucleotides: TGTGCCAGCAGGACGGGACAGGGGGCCTACGAGCAGTACTTC.

This clone has just a few counts. The chain couples TRBV4-2 to TRBJ1-4; D unresolved. Germline loops: CDR1 LGHNA, CDR2 YNFKEQ. Trimming stripped 0 bases from V and 6 bases from J, with 5 bases between. The CDR3 spans 13 residues. This CDR3 is CASSQDSDEKLFF. The CDR3 coding sequence is TGTGCCAGCAGCCAAGATTCGGATGAAAAACTGTTTTTT.

The V call is TRBV19, the J call TRBJ2-7; weak D call: TRBD1 (5 bases). The CDR3 sequence is 14 residues long. Trimming took 3 bases from V and 0 from J, leaving 9 bases between them. The germline V gene encodes CDR1 LNHDA and CDR2 SQIVND (reference sequence). The CDR3 bases are TGTGCCAGTAGTATCCAGGGATTCTCCTACGAGCAGTACTTC. Translated: CASSIQGFSYEQYF.

This chain uses TRBV19 with TRBJ2-1, with D unclear. With 3 bases removed from V and 2 bases from J, the gap between germline ends came to 11 bases. CDR1 is LNHDA and CDR2 is SQIVND in the germline V gene (reference sequence). The CDR3 is 15 residues long. The CDR3 protein is CASSIFLETYNEQFF. The CDR3 coding sequence is TGTGCCAGTAGTATTTTCCTAGAGACCTACAATGAGCAGTTCTTC.

V is TRBV28 and J is TRBJ2-7, with 15 bases fitting TRBD2. J was trimmed by 4 bases and V by 7 bases; bases with no gene match: 20. The CDR3 contains 20 residues. CDR1 MDHEN and CDR2 SYDVKM come from the germline V gene. CDR3: CASTPPLHGLAGGPRYEQYF. The CDR3 bases are TGTGCCAGCACCCCCCCCCTCCACGGACTAGCGGGAGGGCCTAGGTACGAGCAGTACTTC. Supplemented by reference TRBV28 and TRBJ2-7, the full variable domain reads DVKVTQSSRYLVKRTGEKVFLECVQDMDHENMFWYRQDPGLGLRLIYFSYDVKMKEKGDIPEGYSVSREKKERFSLILESASTNQTSMYLCASTPPLHGLAGGPRYEQYFGPGTRLTVT.

The chain combines TRBV29-1 with TRBJ2-1, with 7 bases fitting TRBD2. The germline V gene has CDR1 SQVTM and CDR2 ANQGSEA. The CDR3 covers 15 residues. The ends lost 0 bases at V and 2 bases at J; junction bases unmatched: 4. The CDR3 DNA is TGCAGCGTTGAAGAGCTAGCGGCGACCTACAATGAGCAGTTCTTC. The encoded protein is CSVEELAATYNEQFF.

V is TRBV18 and J is TRBJ2-7; TRBD1 is a possible D gene (6 bases). The CDR3 totals 15 residues. Trimming stripped 3 bases from V and 3 bases from J, with 15 bases between. Looked up from germline, CDR1 is KGHSH and CDR2 is LQKENI. CDR3 residues: CASSPPGQLVYEQYF. In DNA form, the CDR3 reads TGTGCCAGCTCACCCCCCGGACAGCTGGTCTACGAGCAGTACTTC.

This clone was seen only once. The rearrangement links TRBV2 to TRBJ2-7; 11 nucleotides line up with TRBD2. Germline V gene data show CDR1 as SNHLY and CDR2 as FYNNEI. V lost 7 bases, J lost 3 bases, and 8 bases stayed unmatched. This CDR3 comprises 15 residues. This CDR3 is CASNLRLAGHYEQYF. The CDR3 DNA sequence: TGTGCCAGCAACCTACGACTAGCGGGGCACTACGAGCAGTACTTC. Based on the CDR3 plus reference TRBV2 and TRBJ2-7, the full variable domain is EPEVTQTPSHQVTQMGQEVILRCVPISNHLYFYWYRQILGQKVEFLVSFYNNEISEKSEIFDDQFSVERPDGSNFTLKIRSTKLEDSAMYFCASNLRLAGHYEQYFGPGTRLTVT.

The chain employs TRBV2 and TRBJ1-1; 9 nucleotides match TRBD1. Germline-derived CDR1 and CDR2 are SNHLY and FYNNEI. V dropped 5 bases and J dropped 10; count of bases not matched to a gene: 2. The CDR3 covers 11 residues. The CDR3 region has the DNA TGTGCCAGCAGTAGACAGGGGGGAGCTTTCTTT. It encodes CASSRQGGAFF.

The chain joins TRBV7-2 to TRBJ1-4; TRBD1 matches at 7 bases. V dropped 5 bases and J dropped 8; count of bases not matched to a gene: 2. From germline, CDR1 is SGHTA and CDR2 FQGNSA. This CDR3 region has 12 residues. CDR3 residues: CASSPRGEKLFF. As DNA, the CDR3 is TGTGCCAGCAGCCCCAGGGGGGAAAAACTGTTTTTT.

V usage is TRBV6-4 and J usage is TRBJ2-5; TRBD2 matches at 10 bases. V shed 4 bases and J 2 bases; nucleotides not matched to a gene: 10. CDR1 is MRHNA, CDR2 SNTAGT, per germline. This CDR3 spans 17 amino acids. CDR3 protein: CASSGLAGDMRQETQYF. The CDR3 DNA is TGTGCCAGCAGTGGTCTAGCGGGAGACATGAGGCAAGAGACCCAGTACTTC.

This sequence joins TRBV7-3 and TRBJ2-3; D may be TRBD2 (6 bases). The CDR3 covers 14 residues. V shed 5 bases and J shed 8 bases, with 17 bases lying between them. Germline V gene sequence: CDR1 SGHTA, CDR2 FQGTGA. The CDR3 loop is CASSLGGDGGTQYF. The CDR3 DNA reads TGTGCCAGCAGCCTCGGGGGAGATGGCGGTACGCAGTATTTT.

J is TRBJ1-5 and V is TRBV28; D uncertain. Germline loops: CDR1 MDHEN, CDR2 SYDVKM. The CDR3 covers 16 residues. V was cut by 5 bases and J by 4 bases, with 18 bases left in between. The CDR3 sequence: CASSLRSVARNQPQHF. The CDR3 coding sequence is TGTGCCAGCAGTCTCAGATCCGTAGCCCGAAATCAGCCCCAGCATTTT.

This chain connects TRBV11-2 to TRBJ2-2; 7 bases match TRBD2. From germline, CDR1 is SGHAT and CDR2 FQNNGV. The CDR3 extends over 15 amino acids. After removal of 3 bases from V and 1 base from J, the junction contained 2 bases not matched to a gene. CDR3 bases: TGTGCCAGCAGCTTGGCGGGAGTGAACACCGGGGAGCTGTTTTTT. Translation gives CASSLAGVNTGELFF.

The V and J genes are TRBV5-1 and TRBJ2-5; 8 bases align to TRBD1. V shed 4 bases and J 6 bases; nucleotides not matched to a gene: 5. The CDR3 contains 13 residues. CDR1 is SGHRS, CDR2 YFSETQ, per germline. The CDR3 sequence is CASSRGQGQTQYF. CDR3 in DNA: TGCGCCAGCAGCCGAGGACAGGGCCAGACCCAGTACTTC.

This clone was counted once. This chain links TRBV29-1 with TRBJ2-1, with D possibly matching TRBD2 (6 bases). V dropped 5 bases and J dropped 8 bases, with 13 bases sitting between them. The CDR3 covers 12 residues. Germline V gives CDR1 SQVTM, CDR2 ANQGSEA. The CDR3 bases are TGCAGCGTTACCGGACTAATGGATGAGCAGTTCTTC. Translated: CSVTGLMDEQFF.

The V gene is TRBV7-3, the J gene TRBJ2-2; TRBD2 agrees at 12 bases. Germline lookup yields CDR1 SGHTA and CDR2 FQGTGA. Losses at the gene ends were 5 bases for V and 5 bases for J; bases not matched to a gene: 9. This CDR3 has 17 amino acids. The CDR3 DNA follows: TGTGCCAGCAGCCAGAGAACGGGACTAGCGGGTACCGGGGAGCTGTTTTTT. The encoded protein is CASSQRTGLAGTGELFF. Full variable domain (missing parts from reference TRBV7-3 and TRBJ2-2): GAGVSQTPSNKVTEKGKYVELRCDPISGHTALYWYRQSLGQGPEFLIYFQGTGAADDSGLPNDRFFAVRPEGSVSTLKIQRTERGDSAVYLCASSQRTGLAGTGELFFGEGSRLTVL.

This chain uses TRBV5-1 with TRBJ2-7; 7 nucleotides align to TRBD1. The germline CDR1 and CDR2 sequences are SGHRS and YFSETQ. Losses at the gene ends were 4 bases for V and 3 bases for J; bases not matched to a gene: 1. CDR3 size: 12 residues. CDR3 sequence (DNA): TGCGCCAGCAGCCGGGACAGCTACGAGCAGTACTTC. Translation: CASSRDSYEQYF.